Presented here are 4 T cell receptor beta chains from one specimen sequenced in a study of cytomegalovirus exposure and HLA in healthy donors. PCR primers comprised 60 Vbeta and 13 Jbeta primers. Here immunoSEQ multiplex PCR was the method, and the copy in TCRdb shows in-frame clones only, minus some. The sample shows about 200,000 clones, approximately 78% of them seen only once. Sequenced: PBMCs. These receptors all stem from a woman between 50 and 59 years old in good health and CMV-seropositive.

CDR3 sequence (DNA): TGTGCCAGCAGCCAAGGGGCCATAGCGGGAGCACGTAAGACCCAGTACTTC. Residues: CASSQGAIAGARKTQYF. The chain carries TRBV14 and TRBJ2-5; 9 bases align to TRBD2. The CDR3 is made up of 17 amino acids. The V segment lost 1 base and the J segment 6 bases; nucleotides outside the gene matches: 12. Germline V lookup: CDR1 SGHDN, CDR2 FVKESK.

The chain joins TRBV10-1 to TRBJ1-1, with 8 bases identical to TRBD1. CDR1 WNHNN and CDR2 SYGVQD come from the germline V gene (reference sequence). V lost 6 bases, J lost 7 bases, and 4 bases stayed unmatched. There are 12 residues in the CDR3. CDR3 in amino acids: CASSGGTGEAFF. As DNA, the CDR3 is TGCGCCAGCAGCGGAGGGACAGGTGAAGCTTTCTTT.

The chain combines TRBV14 with TRBJ2-2; D uncertain. Germline CDR1 reads SGHDN; CDR2 reads FVKESK. This CDR3 is built from 13 residues. Deletions cut 0 bases from V and 6 bases from J, with 5 bases between. For the CDR3, the DNA is TGTGCCAGCAGCCAAGATTTCGCCGGGGAGCTGTTTTTT. It yields the protein CASSQDFAGELFF.

This chain links TRBV6-5 with TRBJ2-5; 7 bases map to TRBD1. The germline gives CDR1 MNHEY, CDR2 SVGAGI. CDR3 length: 13 amino acids. J was trimmed by 3 bases and V by 6 bases; bases with no gene match: 4. The CDR3 nucleotides are TGTGCCAGCAGCAGAGACAGGGAAGAGACCCAGTACTTC. Residues: CASSRDREETQYF.